This TCR beta chain was identified in a study of radiotherapy plus CTLA-4 blockade in lung cancer listed by TCRdb under 2018. A note on the overall study: Objective responses were observed in roughly a sixth of enrolled patients, and disease control was achieved in around 30%.

As concerns this clone: Its antigen specificity is not known. Base qualities are missing; no much larger clone stands one base away.

Library method: the immunoSEQ multiplex PCR assay. Drawn from immuneACCESS, this table holds only the in-frame rearrangements with V and J called that TCRdb kept. Clones are partly lost; checked studies trace under half to an unresolved V gene and leave the rest unexplained. The sample yields some 96,000 clones; roughly 88% were counted once. The ten largest clones add up to approximately 4.9% of the sample. In this study, focal radiation therapy paired with CTLA-4 blockade (ipilimumab) was tested in patients who had chemo-refractory metastatic non-small-cell lung cancer. Overall study results and their limits: Increased serum interferon-beta after radiation, together with early dynamic changes in blood T cell clones, were reported to be the strongest predictors of response. After treatment with radiotherapy and ipilimumab, TCR clones that originated in tumors expanded in peripheral blood.

The clonotype was recovered from a human donor with non-small cell lung cancer that progressed on radiotherapy plus ipilimumab. The sample in question was peripheral blood, obtained from a patient treated with radiotherapy plus ipilimumab.

The CDR3 region: CASSLVDRDYEQYF. The nucleotide sequence reads as follows: TGTGCCAGCAGCTTAGTTGACAGGGACTACGAGCAGTACTTC. This chain is built from TRBV7-8 and TRBJ2-7; 7 central bases correspond to TRBD1. CDR1 is given as SGHVS and CDR2 as FQNEAQ, both from the germline V gene. Clipping removes 1 base from V and 3 bases from J, with 3 as the unmatched junction base count. Including the terminal cysteine and phenylalanine, the CDR3 comprises 14 residues. Of all the DNA, just the CDR3 is kept, 42 bases in frame from base 1.